These 8 T cell receptor beta chains came from one sample sequenced in a study of TET2 disruption in CD19-targeted CAR T cells. Some clones are missing from TCRdb's copy, which holds only in-frame ones; the method was immunoSEQ multiplex PCR. The sample table sets out around 30,000 clones. The antigens for these receptors are not known. Described treatment: autologous CTL019 cells: CD19 CAR with 4-1BB and CD3 zeta domains. The sample consisted of CD8- CAR+ T cells sorted from cultured blood T cells, taken for CD19 CAR T cell therapy. Subset described: CD8-negative CAR-positive T cells from the infusion product. These TCRs come from a man aged 70-80 years with chronic lymphocytic leukemia.

Concerning this clone: Read coverage stops 3 residues before the CDR3 terminus; the germline J gene supplies the remainder. This rearrangement joins TRBV7-2 to TRBJ1-2; D call uncertain. Germline CDR1 is SGHTA and CDR2 is FQGNSA. The CDR3 extends over 14 amino acids. Here the CDR3 reads CASRPSSNTDTYTF. CDR3 bases read: TGTGCCAGCAGACCATCTTCCAACACAGATACC.

A word on this clone: The read halts 3 residues ahead of the CDR3 end, with the missing end drawn from the germline J gene. This chain uses TRBV4-2 with TRBJ2-7, with a tentative D call TRBD1 (6 bases). V gave up 4 bases and J gave up 1 base, with 11 bases separating them. This CDR3 has 14 amino acids. CDR1 and CDR2 (germline): LGHNA, YNFKEQ. The CDR3 region is CASSRDTLSYEQYF. Partial CDR3 DNA: TGTGCCAGCAGCCGGGACACCCTGTCCTACGAG.

Remarks on this clone: The DNA ends 3 residues before the CDR3 does, and the rest of the CDR3 is filled in from the germline J gene. The J gene is TRBJ2-7, the V gene TRBV28; TRBD1 matches 9 bases. CDR1 and CDR2 from the germline V gene are MDHEN and SYDVKM. V shed 6 bases, J shed 6 bases, and the junction held 12 bases outside the gene matches. CDR3 size: 15 residues. CDR3 sequence reads: CASSPRAQGAAEQYF. The part of the CDR3 DNA that was read is TGTGCCAGCAGCCCCCGGGCACAGGGGGCGGCCGAG.

With regard to this clone: The CDR3 extends 3 residues past the end of the read, so its final part is completed from the germline J gene. The chain couples TRBV2 to TRBJ1-4, with a weak D call TRBD1 (5 bases). Germline-derived CDR1 and CDR2 are SNHLY and FYNNEI. Trimming stripped 6 bases from V and 3 bases from J, with 14 bases between. The CDR3 runs 15 residues. CDR3 bases read: TGTGCCAGCAGCGCTCAAGGGGCGGCTAATGAAAAA. It yields the protein CASSAQGAANEK. Given in full, the CDR3 is CASSAQGAANEKLFF.

With respect to this clone: The read terminates 3 residues before the CDR3 end, so the remaining end is supplied by the germline J gene. The chain is built from TRBV5-1 and TRBJ2-3, with 7 bases aligning to TRBD2. V shed 4 bases and J 6 bases; nucleotides not matched to a gene: 11. The CDR3 totals 15 residues. In germline, CDR1 is SGHRS, CDR2 YFSETQ. The CDR3 sequence is CASSRAGGTSDTQYF. CDR3 bases read: TGCGCCAGCAGCCGGGCCGGGGGGACCTCGGATACG. Variable domain in full (rest from reference TRBV5-1 and TRBJ2-3): KAGVTQTPRYLIKTRGQQVTLSCSPISGHRSVSWYQQTPGQGLQFLFEYFSETQRNKGNFPGRFSGRQFSNSRSEMNVSTLELGDSALYLCASSRAGGTSDTQYFGPGTRLTVL.

The CDR3 loop is CASSSGVGLFF. CDR3 bases read: TGTGCCAGCAGTTCCGGGGTGGGA. The rearrangement joins TRBV6-2 or TRBV6-3 to TRBJ1-4, with D uncertain. The CDR3 end lies 3 residues beyond the end of the read and is filled in from the germline J gene. CDR1 is MNHEY and CDR2 is SVGEGT in the germline V gene. This CDR3 spans 11 amino acids.

Concerning this clone: The sequenced fragment ends 3 residues before the CDR3 boundary, so the rest is inferred from the germline J gene. The chain combines TRBV28 with TRBJ2-7, with D uncertain. CDR1 and CDR2 from the germline V gene are MDHEN and SYDVKM. The V end was cut by 8 bases, the J end by 5 bases, with 13 bases between. The CDR3 runs 12 residues. This CDR3 is CASCVQSDEQYF. The CDR3 bases that were read are TGTGCCAGCTGCGTCCAAAGCGACGAG. The whole variable domain, filled in from reference TRBV28 and TRBJ2-7, reads DVKVTQSSRYLVKRTGEKVFLECVQDMDHENMFWYRQDPGLGLRLIYFSYDVKMKEKGDIPEGYSVSREKKERFSLILESASTNQTSMYLCASCVQSDEQYFGPGTRLTVT.

As to this clone: The read halts 3 residues ahead of the CDR3 end, with the missing end drawn from the germline J gene. This sequence joins TRBV19 and TRBJ1-1; tentative D call: TRBD1 (6 bases). Deletions cut 10 bases from V and 0 bases from J, with 12 bases between. The CDR3 runs to 13 residues. Germline CDR1 LNHDA, CDR2 SQIVND (reference sequence). The sequenced CDR3 bases are TGTGCCACTAAGGACAGAATGAACACTGAA. Its translation is CATKDRMNTE. The whole CDR3 region reads CATKDRMNTEAFF.